Described below is a single T cell receptor beta chain sequence and its context. The data were taken from a study of blood T cell repertoires in COVID-19. The CDR3 sequence is 19 residues long. Trimming cost V 5 bases and J 2 bases; bases outside gene matches: 13. Germline CDR1 MNHNY, CDR2 SVGAGI (reference sequence). Repertoires were generated with immunoSEQ multiplex PCR, while TCRdb's copy carries only in-frame clones and drops some. The sample includes about 180,000 clones, roughly four fifths seen only once; the top ten take 7.6%. The specimen was peripheral blood. V gene TRBV6-6 combines with J gene TRBJ2-5; 14 nucleotides agree with TRBD2. The sequence derives from an older woman with COVID-19, enrolled during active disease. CDR3 amino acids: CASSHETPGTSGRQETQYF. CDR3 bases: TGTGCCAGCAGTCACGAAACTCCTGGGACTAGCGGGAGACAAGAGACCCAGTACTTC.